This is a list of T cell receptor beta chains from one sample in a study of tumour-infiltrating T cells in Burkitt lymphoma. The repertoire was sequenced with immunoSEQ multiplex PCR; TCRdb's copy has only in-frame clones and lacks some. The sample has around 50,000 clones, about a third seen once. Sequences were obtained from tumor tissue. These receptor sequences come from a human donor with Burkitt lymphoma. Each CDR3 is given with its conserved first and last residue. D genes are given only for firm matches. Not all rows give a size; the values are once, few, many and, for expanded clones, a class.

j_gene: TRBJ2-3
v_gene: TRBV5-1
d_gene: -
abundance: -
CDR3nt: TGCGCCAGCAGCTTGGCGCTAGCTACAGATACGCAGTATTTT
CDR3aa: CASSLALATDTQYF

j_gene: TRBJ1-5
v_gene: TRBV5-6
d_gene: TRBD1
abundance: -
CDR3nt: TGTGCCAGCAGCTGGGGGACAGGTAATCAGCCCCAGCATTTT
CDR3aa: CASSWGTGNQPQHF

j_gene: TRBJ2-2
v_gene: TRBV28
d_gene: -
abundance: -
CDR3nt: TGTGCCAGCACCGACGGCGGGGGCGACACCGGGGAGCTGTTTTTT
CDR3aa: CASTDGGGDTGELFF

j_gene: TRBJ1-1
v_gene: TRBV4-1
d_gene: -
abundance: few
CDR3nt: TGCGCCAGCAGCCAAGTTAGGACGAACACTGAAGCTTTCTTT
CDR3aa: CASSQVRTNTEAFF

j_gene: TRBJ1-6
v_gene: TRBV27
d_gene: -
abundance: few
CDR3nt: TGTGCCAGCAGTTCAGGCAGGTGGGGGGGCTCCTATAATTCACCCCTCCACTTT
CDR3aa: CASSSGRWGGSYNSPLHF

j_gene: TRBJ2-7
v_gene: TRBV9
d_gene: -
abundance: -
CDR3nt: TGTGCCAGCAGCGTACTGGTGCCCTACGAGCAGTACTTC
CDR3aa: CASSVLVPYEQYF

j_gene: TRBJ2-3
v_gene: TRBV19
d_gene: TRBD2
abundance: -
CDR3nt: TGTGCCAGTAGTAGCTACAAAGCGGGGGATACGCAGTATTTT
CDR3aa: CASSSYKAGDTQYF

j_gene: TRBJ2-4
v_gene: TRBV15
d_gene: TRBD2
abundance: few
CDR3nt: TGTGCCACCAGCAGCCTAGCGAGGGGAGGGAACATTCAGTACTTC
CDR3aa: CATSSLARGGNIQYF

j_gene: TRBJ1-1
v_gene: TRBV5-8
d_gene: -
abundance: few
CDR3nt: TGTGCCAGCAGCTCCGAAGTCCGCGGGGCTTTCTTT
CDR3aa: CASSSEVRGAFF

j_gene: TRBJ2-6
v_gene: TRBV6-4
d_gene: -
abundance: -
CDR3nt: TGTGCCAGCAGTGAACAGGGAATTTCATTCTCTGGGGCCAACGTCCTGACTTTC
CDR3aa: CASSEQGISFSGANVLTF

j_gene: TRBJ1-2
v_gene: TRBV10-3
d_gene: TRBD1
abundance: few
CDR3nt: TGTGCCATCACCTCCGGGACAGGGGGCTGGTATGGCTACACCTTC
CDR3aa: CAITSGTGGWYGYTF

j_gene: TRBJ2-3
v_gene: TRBV7-9
d_gene: TRBD2
abundance: -
CDR3nt: TGTGCCAGCAGCTTCGGGGGGGGCACAGATACGCAGTATTTT
CDR3aa: CASSFGGGTDTQYF

j_gene: TRBJ2-7
v_gene: TRBV6-1
d_gene: -
abundance: -
CDR3nt: TGTGCCAGCAGTGAAGCGGGAGGGACAGCCTCTAAAGTGCAGTACTTC
CDR3aa: CASSEAGGTASKVQYF

j_gene: TRBJ2-2
v_gene: TRBV6-5
d_gene: TRBD1
abundance: -
CDR3nt: TGTGCCAGCAGCGACAGGGACACCGGGGAGCTGTTTTTT
CDR3aa: CASSDRDTGELFF

j_gene: TRBJ2-7
v_gene: TRBV21-1
d_gene: -
abundance: -
CDR3nt: TGTGCCAGCAGCAAAACCACCTTCTTAGTATCCGAGCAGTACTTC
CDR3aa: CASSKTTFLVSEQYF

j_gene: TRBJ2-7
v_gene: TRBV9
d_gene: -
abundance: -
CDR3nt: TGTGCCAGCAGCGTAGGAGGGGGAACGGAGCAGTACTTC
CDR3aa: CASSVGGGTEQYF

j_gene: TRBJ2-3
v_gene: TRBV5-1
d_gene: TRBD1
abundance: -
CDR3nt: TGCGCCAGCAGCTGGTTAATCCGGGACAGAGAATTACGCACAGATACGCAGTATTTT
CDR3aa: CASSWLIRDRELRTDTQYF

j_gene: TRBJ1-1
v_gene: TRBV9
d_gene: -
abundance: few
CDR3nt: TGTGCCAGCAGCAGCAAGGGGAACACTGAAGCTTTCTTT
CDR3aa: CASSSKGNTEAFF

j_gene: TRBJ2-5
v_gene: TRBV7-8
d_gene: -
abundance: -
CDR3nt: TGTGCCAGCAGCATTATGGGTTGGGTGGGAGAGACCCAGTACTTC
CDR3aa: CASSIMGWVGETQYF

j_gene: TRBJ2-1
v_gene: TRBV4-3
d_gene: TRBD2
abundance: -
CDR3nt: TGCGCCAGCAGCCAGAGACTAGCGGGGGGTAACTACAATGAGCAGTTCTTC
CDR3aa: CASSQRLAGGNYNEQFF

j_gene: TRBJ2-1
v_gene: TRBV6-6
d_gene: -
abundance: few
CDR3nt: TGTGCCAGCAGACCCTCGGGGTTGCTCTACAATGAGCAGTTCTTC
CDR3aa: CASRPSGLLYNEQFF

j_gene: TRBJ1-2
v_gene: TRBV5-4
d_gene: -
abundance: -
CDR3nt: TGTGCCAGCAGCTTCTCGGGGGCGCTTGGCTACACCTTC
CDR3aa: CASSFSGALGYTF

j_gene: TRBJ2-5
v_gene: TRBV4-2
d_gene: TRBD2
abundance: -
CDR3nt: TGTGCCAGCAGCCAAGATCGAGAGCGGGGACAAGAGACCCAGTACTTC
CDR3aa: CASSQDRERGQETQYF

j_gene: TRBJ1-6
v_gene: TRBV19
d_gene: TRBD1
abundance: -
CDR3nt: TGTGCCAGTAGTAACCCCGGGACAGGGTTAAATTCACCCCTCCACTTT
CDR3aa: CASSNPGTGLNSPLHF

j_gene: TRBJ2-7
v_gene: TRBV9
d_gene: -
abundance: -
CDR3nt: TGTGCCAGCAGCGGAAGGGACGTGGAGTACGAGCAGTACTTC
CDR3aa: CASSGRDVEYEQYF

j_gene: TRBJ1-1
v_gene: TRBV11-2
d_gene: TRBD1
abundance: -
CDR3nt: TGTGCCAGCAGCCAGGGGGCTCTGGAAGCTTTCTTT
CDR3aa: CASSQGALEAFF

j_gene: TRBJ1-1
v_gene: TRBV30
d_gene: -
abundance: -
CDR3nt: TGTGCCTGGAACCGTGGGGCAGGGTCTTTAGCTTTCTTT
CDR3aa: CAWNRGAGSLAFF

j_gene: TRBJ2-1
v_gene: TRBV19
d_gene: -
abundance: -
CDR3nt: TGTGCCAGTAGTATTCCGGGGGTCGTTGAGCAGTTCTTC
CDR3aa: CASSIPGVVEQFF

j_gene: TRBJ1-2
v_gene: TRBV7-2
d_gene: -
abundance: -
CDR3nt: TGTGCCAGCAGCTACCTCGGGACGGACTATGGCTACACCTTC
CDR3aa: CASSYLGTDYGYTF

j_gene: TRBJ1-2
v_gene: TRBV5-4
d_gene: -
abundance: few
CDR3nt: TGTGCCAGCAGCTTGCGGGGGAACTATGGCTACACCTTC
CDR3aa: CASSLRGNYGYTF

j_gene: TRBJ1-1
v_gene: TRBV29-1
d_gene: -
abundance: -
CDR3nt: TGCAGCGTTGGCAAGGACACTGAAGCTTTCTTT
CDR3aa: CSVGKDTEAFF

j_gene: TRBJ2-3
v_gene: TRBV7-9
d_gene: -
abundance: -
CDR3nt: TGTGCCAGCAGCTGGTTAGAGGCCCTAAAGGATACGCAGTATTTT
CDR3aa: CASSWLEALKDTQYF

j_gene: TRBJ1-1
v_gene: TRBV20-1
d_gene: -
abundance: -
CDR3nt: TGCAGTGCTCATCCTGAAGCTTTCTTT
CDR3aa: CSAHPEAFF